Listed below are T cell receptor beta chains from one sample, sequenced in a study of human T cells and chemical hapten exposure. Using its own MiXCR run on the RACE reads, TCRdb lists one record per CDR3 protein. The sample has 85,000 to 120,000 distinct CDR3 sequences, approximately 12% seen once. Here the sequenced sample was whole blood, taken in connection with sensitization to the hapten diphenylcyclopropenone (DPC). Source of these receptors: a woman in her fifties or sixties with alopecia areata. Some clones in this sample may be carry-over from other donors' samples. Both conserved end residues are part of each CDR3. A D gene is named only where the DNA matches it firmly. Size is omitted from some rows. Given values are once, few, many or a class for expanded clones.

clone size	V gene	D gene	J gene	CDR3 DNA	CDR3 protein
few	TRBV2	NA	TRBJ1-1	TGTGCCAGCAGTGAAGAGGGCAGGGAATCGACTGAAGCTTTCTTT	CASSEEGRESTEAFF
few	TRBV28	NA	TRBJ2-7	TGTGCCAGCGGTTACGAGCAGTACTTC	CASGYEQYF
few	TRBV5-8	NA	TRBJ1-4	TGTGCCAGCAGCCCTGGACGGACTAATGAAAAACTGTTTTTT	CASSPGRTNEKLFF
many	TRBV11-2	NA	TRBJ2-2	TGTGCCAGCAGCTTAGTTCAGACCACCGGGGAGCTGTTTTTT	CASSLVQTTGELFF
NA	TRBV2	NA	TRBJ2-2	TGTGCCAGCAGTGCCGGGACGGGCACCGGGGAGCTGTTTTTT	CASSAGTGTGELFF
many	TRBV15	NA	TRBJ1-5	TGTGCCACCAGCAGCGACTCTATACCAAATCAGCCCCAGCATTTT	CATSSDSIPNQPQHF
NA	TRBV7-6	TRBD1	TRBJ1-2	TGTGCCAGCAGCGCCCAGGACAGGGGTGGCTACACCTTC	CASSAQDRGGYTF
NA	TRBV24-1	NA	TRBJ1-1	TGTGCCACCAGTGATACAACAGGGCGTGCTGAAGCTTTCTTT	CATSDTTGRAEAFF
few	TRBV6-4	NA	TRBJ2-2	TGTGCCAGCAGTGTAACTACAGGGAGCACCGGGGAGCTGTTTTTT	CASSVTTGSTGELFF
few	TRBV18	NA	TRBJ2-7	TGTGCCAGCTCACCAATCGGGGTCTACGAGCAGTACTTC	CASSPIGVYEQYF
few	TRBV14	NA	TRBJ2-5	TGTGCCAGCAGCTCCCAGCGGACGGGCGAAGAGACCCAGTACTTC	CASSSQRTGEETQYF
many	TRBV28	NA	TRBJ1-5	TGTGCCAGCTCTCGCGGTCATCGGCCCCAGCATTTT	CASSRGHRPQHF
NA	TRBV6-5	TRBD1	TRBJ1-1	TGTGCCAGCAGTCATACCCCGACAGGGCGCTTGAACACTGAAGCTTTCTTT	CASSHTPTGRLNTEAFF
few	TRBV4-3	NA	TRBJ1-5	TGCGCCAGCAGCCAAGATCCTGGGGCCAATCAGCCCCAGCATTTT	CASSQDPGANQPQHF
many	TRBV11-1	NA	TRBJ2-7	TGTGCCAGCAGCGCGGACTGGACAGAGACCTACGAGCAGTACTTC	CASSADWTETYEQYF
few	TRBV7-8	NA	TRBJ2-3	TGTGCCAGCAGCCCCTCCCCCACATATACGCAGTATTTT	CASSPSPTYTQYF
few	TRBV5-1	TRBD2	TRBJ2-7	TGCGCCAGCAGCACGGGACTAGCGGGGACCTACGAGCAGTACTTC	CASSTGLAGTYEQYF
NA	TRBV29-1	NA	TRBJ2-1	TGCAGCGTCGAATCCCCAATCATTGTGGAGAAGAACAATGAGCAGTTCTTC	CSVESPIIVEKNNEQFF
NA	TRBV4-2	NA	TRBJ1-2	TGTGCCAGCAGCCAAGAGGGTCAGGGGCCCACCTTC	CASSQEGQGPTF
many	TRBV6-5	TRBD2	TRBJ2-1	TGTGCCAGCAGTTACGGTACTAGCGGGTACAATGAGCAGTTCTTC	CASSYGTSGYNEQFF
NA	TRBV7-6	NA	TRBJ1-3	TGTGCCAGCAGCTTAAAGGGGTCGGCTGGAAACACCATATATTTT	CASSLKGSAGNTIYF
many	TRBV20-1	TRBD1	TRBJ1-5	TGCAGTGCAGGGACAGCCAATCAGCCCCAGCATTTT	CSAGTANQPQHF
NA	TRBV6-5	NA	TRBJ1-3	TGTGCCAGCAGTTACTCTCAAAACGGAAACACCATATATTTT	CASSYSQNGNTIYF
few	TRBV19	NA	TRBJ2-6	TGTGCCAGTATAGATCAACGAGCAGACTCTGGGGCCAACGTCCTGACTTTC	CASIDQRADSGANVLTF
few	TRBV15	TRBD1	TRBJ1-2	TGTGCCACCACCTTAACGGACAGGGAAGGCTACACCTTC	CATTLTDREGYTF
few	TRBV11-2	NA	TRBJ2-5	TGTGCCAGCACCCCCCCTGGGACACCCCAAGAGACCCAGTACTTC	CASTPPGTPQETQYF
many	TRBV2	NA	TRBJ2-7	TGTGCCAGCAGCCTGGACAGAAACTCCTACGAGCAGTACTTC	CASSLDRNSYEQYF
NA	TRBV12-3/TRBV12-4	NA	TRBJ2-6	TGTGCCAGCAGTTTTGGGGTCTCTGGGGCCAACGTCCTGACTTTC	CASSFGVSGANVLTF
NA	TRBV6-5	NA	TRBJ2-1	TGTGCCAGCAGGGAGACTTCCCCCTACAATGAGCAGTTCTTC	CASRETSPYNEQFF
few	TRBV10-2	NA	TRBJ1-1	TGCGCCAGCAGTGAGTCGACCCAGGGTTACACTGAAGCTTTCTTT	CASSESTQGYTEAFF
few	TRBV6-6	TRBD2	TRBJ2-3	TGTGCCAGCAGTTACTCGTCTAGCGGGAGCACAGATACGCAGTATTTT	CASSYSSSGSTDTQYF
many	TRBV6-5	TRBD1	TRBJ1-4	TGTGCCAGCGGCGGACAGGGCGGTGAAAAACTGTTTTTT	CASGGQGGEKLFF